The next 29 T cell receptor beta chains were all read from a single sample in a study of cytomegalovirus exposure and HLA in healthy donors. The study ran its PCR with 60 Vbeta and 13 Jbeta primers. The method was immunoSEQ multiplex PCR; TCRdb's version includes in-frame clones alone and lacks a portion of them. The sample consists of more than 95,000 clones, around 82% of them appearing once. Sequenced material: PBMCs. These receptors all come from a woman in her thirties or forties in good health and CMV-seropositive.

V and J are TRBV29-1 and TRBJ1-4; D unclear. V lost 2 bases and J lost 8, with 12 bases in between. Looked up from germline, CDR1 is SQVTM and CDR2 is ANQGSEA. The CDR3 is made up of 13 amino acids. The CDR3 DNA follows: TGCAGCGTTGAAAGGGAACGCGGGGAAAAACTGTTTTTT. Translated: CSVERERGEKLFF.

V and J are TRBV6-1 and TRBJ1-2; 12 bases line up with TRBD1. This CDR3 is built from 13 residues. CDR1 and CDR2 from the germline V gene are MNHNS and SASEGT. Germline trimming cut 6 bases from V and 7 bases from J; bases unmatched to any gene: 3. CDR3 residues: CASRGQGAGGYTF. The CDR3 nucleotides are TGTGCCAGCAGGGGACAGGGGGCCGGTGGCTACACCTTC.

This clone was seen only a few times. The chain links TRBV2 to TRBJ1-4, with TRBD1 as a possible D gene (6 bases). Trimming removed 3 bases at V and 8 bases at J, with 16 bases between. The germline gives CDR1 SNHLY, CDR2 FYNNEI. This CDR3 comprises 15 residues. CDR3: CASSEHPGGQEKLFF. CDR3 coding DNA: TGTGCCAGCAGTGAGCACCCCGGGGGGCAAGAAAAACTGTTTTTT.

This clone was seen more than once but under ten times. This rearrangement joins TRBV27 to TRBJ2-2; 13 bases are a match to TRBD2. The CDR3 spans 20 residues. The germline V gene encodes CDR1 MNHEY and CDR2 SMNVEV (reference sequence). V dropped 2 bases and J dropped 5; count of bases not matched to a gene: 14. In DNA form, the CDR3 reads TGTGCCAGCAGTTTAAGGAACCCAAAGGGACTAGCGGGAATAACCGGGGAGCTGTTTTTT. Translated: CASSLRNPKGLAGITGELFF.

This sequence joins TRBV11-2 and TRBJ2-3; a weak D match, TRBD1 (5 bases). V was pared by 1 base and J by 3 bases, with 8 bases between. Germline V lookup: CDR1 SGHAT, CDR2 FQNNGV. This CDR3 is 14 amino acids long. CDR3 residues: CASSLGGRTDTQYF. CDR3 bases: TGTGCCAGCAGCTTAGGGGGCCGGACAGATACGCAGTATTTT.

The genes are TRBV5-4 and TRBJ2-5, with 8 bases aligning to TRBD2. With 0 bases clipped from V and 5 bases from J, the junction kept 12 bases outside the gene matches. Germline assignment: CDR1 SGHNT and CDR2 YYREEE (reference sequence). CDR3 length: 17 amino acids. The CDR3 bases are TGTGCCAGCAGCTTGGATAGCGGGACTAGGGGTGCGGAGACCCAGTACTTC. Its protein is CASSLDSGTRGAETQYF.

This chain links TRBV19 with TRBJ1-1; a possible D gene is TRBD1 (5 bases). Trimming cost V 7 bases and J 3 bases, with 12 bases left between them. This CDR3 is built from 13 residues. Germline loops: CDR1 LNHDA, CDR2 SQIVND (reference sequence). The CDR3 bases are TGTGCCAGTACGGAGGGGAGGTACACTGAAGCTTTCTTT. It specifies CASTEGRYTEAFF. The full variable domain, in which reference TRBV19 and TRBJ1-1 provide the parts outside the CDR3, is DGGITQSPKYLFRKEGQNVTLSCEQNLNHDAMYWYRQDPGQGLRLIYYSQIVNDFQKGDIAEGYSVSREKKESFPLTVTSAQKNPTAFYLCASTEGRYTEAFFGQGTRLTVV.

The CDR3 protein is CASSVRGGRVDTQYF. Written as DNA, the CDR3 is TGTGCCAGCAGCGTACGGGGCGGGAGGGTCGATACGCAGTATTTT. The J gene is TRBJ2-3, the V gene TRBV9; TRBD2 matches 9 bases. CDR3 size: 15 residues. V lost 1 base to trimming and J lost 6 bases; unmatched junction nucleotides: 6. CDR1 and CDR2 from the germline V gene are SGDLS and YYNGEE.

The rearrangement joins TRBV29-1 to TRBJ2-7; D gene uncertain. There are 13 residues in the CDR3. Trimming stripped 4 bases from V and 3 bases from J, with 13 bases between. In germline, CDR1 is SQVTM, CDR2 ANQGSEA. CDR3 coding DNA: TGCAGCGTTGGCGGTGGCGGAAACTACGAGCAGTACTTC. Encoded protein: CSVGGGGNYEQYF.

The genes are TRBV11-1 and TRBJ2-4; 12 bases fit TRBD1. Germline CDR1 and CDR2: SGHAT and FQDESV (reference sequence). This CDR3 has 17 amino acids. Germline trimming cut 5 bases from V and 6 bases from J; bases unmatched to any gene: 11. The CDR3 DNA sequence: TGTGCCAGCAGCGCTAACCTCCGGGACAGGGGGCTAAACATTCAGTACTTC. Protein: CASSANLRDRGLNIQYF.

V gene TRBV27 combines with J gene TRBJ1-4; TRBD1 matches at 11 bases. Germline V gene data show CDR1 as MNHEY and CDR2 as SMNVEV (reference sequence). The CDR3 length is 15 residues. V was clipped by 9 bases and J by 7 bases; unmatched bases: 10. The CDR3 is CASRTGGSPGEKLFF. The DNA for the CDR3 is TGTGCCAGTCGGACAGGGGGCTCCCCTGGTGAAAAACTGTTTTTT.

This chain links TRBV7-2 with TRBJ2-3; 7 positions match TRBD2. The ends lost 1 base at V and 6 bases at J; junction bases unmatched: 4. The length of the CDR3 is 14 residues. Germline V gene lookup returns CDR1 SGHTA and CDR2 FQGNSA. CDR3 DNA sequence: TGTGCCAGCAGCTTAGAACTAGCGACTGATACGCAGTATTTT. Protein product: CASSLELATDTQYF.

This CDR3 reads CASVPRGTGVQPQHF. DNA of the CDR3: TGTGCCAGCGTCCCAAGGGGGACAGGGGTGCAGCCCCAGCATTTT. V gene TRBV28 combines with J gene TRBJ1-5; 10 nucleotides align to TRBD1. Germline CDR1 is MDHEN and CDR2 is SYDVKM. V lost 8 bases, J lost 7 bases, and 11 bases stayed unmatched. The CDR3 runs to 15 residues. The full variable domain, completed using reference TRBV28 and TRBJ1-5, is DVKVTQSSRYLVKRTGEKVFLECVQDMDHENMFWYRQDPGLGLRLIYFSYDVKMKEKGDIPEGYSVSREKKERFSLILESASTNQTSMYLCASVPRGTGVQPQHFGDGTRLSIL.

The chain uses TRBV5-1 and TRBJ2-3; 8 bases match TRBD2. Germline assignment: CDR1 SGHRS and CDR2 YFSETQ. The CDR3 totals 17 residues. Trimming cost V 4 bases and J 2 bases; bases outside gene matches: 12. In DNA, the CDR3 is TGCGCCAGCAGCCACACAACTAGCGGTACTCACACAGATACGCAGTATTTT. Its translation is CASSHTTSGTHTDTQYF.

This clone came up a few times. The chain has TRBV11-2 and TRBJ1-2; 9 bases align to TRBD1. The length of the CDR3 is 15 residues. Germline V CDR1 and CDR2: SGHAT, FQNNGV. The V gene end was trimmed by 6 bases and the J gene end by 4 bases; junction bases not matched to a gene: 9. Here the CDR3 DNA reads TGTGCCAGCAGGCAACAGGGGGCGCAGGGCTATGGCTACACCTTC. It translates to CASRQQGAQGYGYTF.

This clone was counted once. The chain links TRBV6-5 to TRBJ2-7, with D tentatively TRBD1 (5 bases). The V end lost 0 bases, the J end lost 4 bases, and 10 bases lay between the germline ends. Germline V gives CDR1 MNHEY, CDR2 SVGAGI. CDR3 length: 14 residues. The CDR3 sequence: CASSYSGVPYEQYF. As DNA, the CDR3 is TGTGCCAGCAGTTACTCAGGGGTTCCTTACGAGCAGTACTTC.

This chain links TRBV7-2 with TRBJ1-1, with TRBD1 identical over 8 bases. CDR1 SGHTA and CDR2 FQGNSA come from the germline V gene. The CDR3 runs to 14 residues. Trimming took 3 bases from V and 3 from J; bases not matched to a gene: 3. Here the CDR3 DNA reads TGTGCCAGCAGCTTTGACAGGGGCCACACTGAAGCTTTCTTT. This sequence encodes CASSFDRGHTEAFF.

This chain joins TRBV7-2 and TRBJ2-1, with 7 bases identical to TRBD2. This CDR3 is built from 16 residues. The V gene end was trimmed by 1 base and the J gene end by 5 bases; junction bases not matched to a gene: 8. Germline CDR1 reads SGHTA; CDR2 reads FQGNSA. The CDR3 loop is CASSLVGSGPHNEQFF. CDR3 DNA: TGTGCCAGCAGCTTAGTTGGTAGCGGGCCCCACAATGAGCAGTTCTTC.

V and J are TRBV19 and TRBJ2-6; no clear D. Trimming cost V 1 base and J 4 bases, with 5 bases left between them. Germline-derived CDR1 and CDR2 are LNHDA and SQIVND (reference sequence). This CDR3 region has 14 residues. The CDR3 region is CASSIVGGANVLTF. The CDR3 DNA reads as TGTGCCAGTAGTATAGTGGGCGGGGCCAACGTCCTGACTTTC.

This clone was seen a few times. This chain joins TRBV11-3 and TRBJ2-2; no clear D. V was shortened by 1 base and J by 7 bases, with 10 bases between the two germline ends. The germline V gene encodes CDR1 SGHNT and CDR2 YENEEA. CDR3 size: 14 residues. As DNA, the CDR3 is TGTGCCAGCAGCTTAGGGTCGGCGGACGGGGAGCTGTTTTTT. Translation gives CASSLGSADGELFF.

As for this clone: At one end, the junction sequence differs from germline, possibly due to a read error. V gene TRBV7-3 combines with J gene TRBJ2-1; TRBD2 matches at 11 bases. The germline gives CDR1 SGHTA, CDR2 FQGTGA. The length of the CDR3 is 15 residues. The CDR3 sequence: CASSTSGTSGPPGVF. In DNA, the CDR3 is TGTGCCAGCAGCACATCCGGGACTAGCGGCCCTCCAGGGGTCTTC.

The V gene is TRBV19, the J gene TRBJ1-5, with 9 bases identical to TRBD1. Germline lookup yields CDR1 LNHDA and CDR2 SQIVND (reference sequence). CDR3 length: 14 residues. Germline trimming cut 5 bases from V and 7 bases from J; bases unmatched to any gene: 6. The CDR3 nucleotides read TGTGCCAGTAGTCTTGGACAGGGGCGACAGCCCCAGCATTTT. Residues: CASSLGQGRQPQHF. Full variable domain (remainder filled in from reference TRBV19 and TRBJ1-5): DGGITQSPKYLFRKEGQNVTLSCEQNLNHDAMYWYRQDPGQGLRLIYYSQIVNDFQKGDIAEGYSVSREKKESFPLTVTSAQKNPTAFYLCASSLGQGRQPQHFGDGTRLSIL.

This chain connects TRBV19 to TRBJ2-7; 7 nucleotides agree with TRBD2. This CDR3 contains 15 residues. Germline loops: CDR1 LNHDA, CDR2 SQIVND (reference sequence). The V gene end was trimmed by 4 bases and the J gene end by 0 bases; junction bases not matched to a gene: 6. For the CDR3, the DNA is TGTGCCAGTAGTAATAGCGGGCAGAGCTCCTACGAGCAGTACTTC. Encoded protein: CASSNSGQSSYEQYF.

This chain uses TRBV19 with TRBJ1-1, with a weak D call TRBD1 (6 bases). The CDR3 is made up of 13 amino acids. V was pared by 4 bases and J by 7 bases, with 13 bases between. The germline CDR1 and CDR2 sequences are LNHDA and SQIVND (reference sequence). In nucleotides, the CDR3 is TGTGCCAGTAGTACCTTAGGGGGGGTTGAAGCTTTCTTT. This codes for CASSTLGGVEAFF.

The CDR3: CASSTNSNHLPKGYTF. The CDR3 DNA sequence: TGCGCCAGCAGCACCAATTCAAATCACCTCCCTAAGGGCTACACCTTC. This chain links TRBV5-1 with TRBJ1-2; no firm D call. Trimming cost V 4 bases and J 8 bases, with 24 bases left between them. The germline gives CDR1 SGHRS, CDR2 YFSETQ. The CDR3 spans 16 residues. The full variable domain, with the rest looked up from reference TRBV5-1 and TRBJ1-2, is KAGVTQTPRYLIKTRGQQVTLSCSPISGHRSVSWYQQTPGQGLQFLFEYFSETQRNKGNFPGRFSGRQFSNSRSEMNVSTLELGDSALYLCASSTNSNHLPKGYTFGSGTRLTVV.

CDR3: CAISEAGNQPQHF. The CDR3 bases are TGTGCCATCAGTGAGGCAGGCAATCAGCCCCAGCATTTT. This rearrangement joins TRBV10-3 to TRBJ1-5; D ambiguous. Per the germline V gene, CDR1 is ENHRY and CDR2 is SYGVKD. Trimming left V 2 bases short and J 2 bases short, with 4 bases between. This CDR3 region has 13 residues.

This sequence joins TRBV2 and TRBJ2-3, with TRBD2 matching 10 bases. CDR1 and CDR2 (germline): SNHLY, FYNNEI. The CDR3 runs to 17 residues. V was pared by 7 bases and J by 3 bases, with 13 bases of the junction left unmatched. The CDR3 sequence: CASTLRTSGGMTDTQYF. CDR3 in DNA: TGTGCCAGCACCCTCAGGACTAGCGGAGGGATGACAGATACGCAGTATTTT.

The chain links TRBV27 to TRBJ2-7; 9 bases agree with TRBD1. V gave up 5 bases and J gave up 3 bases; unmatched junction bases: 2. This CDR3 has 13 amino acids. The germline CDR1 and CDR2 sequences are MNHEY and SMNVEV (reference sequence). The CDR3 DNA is TGTGCCAGCAGTCAGGACAGGGGCTACGAGCAGTACTTC. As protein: CASSQDRGYEQYF.

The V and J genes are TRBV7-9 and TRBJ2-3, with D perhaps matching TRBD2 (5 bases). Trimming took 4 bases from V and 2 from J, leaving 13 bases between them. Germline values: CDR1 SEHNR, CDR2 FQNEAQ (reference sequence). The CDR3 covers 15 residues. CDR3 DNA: TGTGCCAGCAGCTGGGAGAACGGGTTCACAGATACGCAGTATTTT. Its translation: CASSWENGFTDTQYF.